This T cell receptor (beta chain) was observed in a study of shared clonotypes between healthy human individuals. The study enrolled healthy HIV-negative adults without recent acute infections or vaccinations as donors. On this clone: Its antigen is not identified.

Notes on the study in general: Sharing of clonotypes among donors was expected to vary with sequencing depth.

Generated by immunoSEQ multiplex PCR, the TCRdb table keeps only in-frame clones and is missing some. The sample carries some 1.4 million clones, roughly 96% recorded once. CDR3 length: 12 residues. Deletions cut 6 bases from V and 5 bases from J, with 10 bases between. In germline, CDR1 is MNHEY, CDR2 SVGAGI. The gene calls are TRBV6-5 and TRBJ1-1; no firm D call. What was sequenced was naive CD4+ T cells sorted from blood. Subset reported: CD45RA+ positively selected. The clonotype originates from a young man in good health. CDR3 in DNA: TGTGCCAGCAGCCGACTAGGGACTGAAGCTTTCTTT. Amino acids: CASSRLGTEAFF.